This T cell receptor (beta chain) comes out of a study of control samples from healthy donors and cancer patients. Sequencing was performed with immunoSEQ multiplex PCR; in TCRdb, only in-frame clones are kept and a portion is missing. The profile shows about 49,000 clones, about 86% of them singletons. CDR3 length: 14 amino acids. V shed 0 bases and J shed 5 bases, with 10 bases lying between them. Per germline, CDR1 LNHDA and CDR2 SQIVND (reference sequence). The specimen sequenced was PBMCs. The chain couples TRBV19 to TRBJ1-2; D is ambiguous. The clonotype comes from a woman between 45 and 60 years old with lung cancer. The CDR3, as DNA: TGTGCCAGTAGTATAGACGCGGGCTTATATGGCTACACCTTC. Its protein product is CASSIDAGLYGYTF.